This TCR beta chain was identified in a study of somatic mutations in cytotoxic T cells in rheumatoid arthritis. Assay used: immunoSEQ multiplex PCR; TCRdb lists only in-frame clones, some missing. Of thousands of clones detected, roughly 80% appear once; the ten largest clones hold under 40%. Recruitment of healthy controls drew on blood donors, who had a median age of approximately 57 years (range roughly 20-70) and were about 60% female. Researchers isolated CD4+ and CD8+ cells by positive magnetic bead selection and then checked their purity by flow cytometry. CDR3 size: 14 residues. CDR1 and CDR2 from the germline V gene are LNHDA and SQIVND (reference sequence). The V and J ends lost 2 bases and 4 bases respectively, with 11 bases between them.

The material sequenced was CD8+ T cells sorted from blood. The V gene is TRBV19, the J gene TRBJ1-1, with a possible D match to TRBD1 (5 bases). This TCR was sampled from a woman in her forties or fifties in good health. Here the CDR3 DNA reads TGTGCCAGTAGTATACTTCAGGGTTCCACTGAAGCTTTCTTT. It yields the protein CASSILQGSTEAFF.